The 13 T cell receptor beta chains presented below share a single source sample, sequenced in a study of identical twins. TCRdb ran MiXCR on the 5' RACE reads and lists one entry per CDR3 protein. The sample has a few hundred thousand distinct CDR3 sequences; 20% to 25% are singletons. In addition, the sample was reused for a study of T cells expressing NK-cell markers.

Sequencing was done on a sample of CD4+ T cells sorted from blood. The receptor set was obtained from a woman younger than 35 in good health.

This clonotype was seen at least ten times. V gene TRBV20-1 combines with J gene TRBJ2-5; TRBD2 matches at 7 bases. V was pared by 6 bases and J by 3 bases, with 7 bases of the junction left unmatched. The CDR3 spans 13 residues. CDR1 and CDR2 (germline): DFQATT, SNEGSKA (reference sequence). CDR3 region: CSAIRDYEETQYF. In DNA, the CDR3 is TGCAGTGCGATCCGGGACTATGAAGAGACCCAGTACTTC.

This clonotype was detected a few times. The rearrangement joins TRBV9 to TRBJ2-5; D is perhaps TRBD1 (5 bases). This CDR3 has 13 amino acids. V lost 0 bases to trimming and J lost 3 bases, with 6 bases between them. Germline V gives CDR1 SGDLS, CDR2 YYNGEE. CDR3 DNA sequence: TGTGCCAGCAGCGTAGGGGGCGAAGAGACCCAGTACTTC. Translating it yields CASSVGGEETQYF. The whole variable domain, remainder taken from reference TRBV9 and TRBJ2-5, is DSGVTQTPKHLITATGQRVTLRCSPRSGDLSVYWYQQSLDQGLQFLIQYYNGEERAKGNILERFSAQQFPDLHSELNLSSLELGDSALYFCASSVGGEETQYFGPGTRLLVL.

The V and J genes are TRBV11-2 and TRBJ2-1; 8 positions match TRBD2. There are 14 residues in the CDR3. The germline V gene encodes CDR1 SGHAT and CDR2 FQNNGV. Trimming took 4 bases from V and 8 from J; bases not matched to a gene: 7. The CDR3: CASSYGLAWDEQFF. CDR3 bases: TGTGCCAGCAGCTACGGACTAGCTTGGGATGAGCAGTTCTTC.

This chain connects TRBV7-2 to TRBJ2-3, with 10 bases lining up with TRBD1. V shed 5 bases, J shed 4 bases, and the junction held 9 bases outside the gene matches. The CDR3 covers 16 residues. CDR1 and CDR2 (germline): SGHTA, FQGNSA. The CDR3 coding sequence is TGTGCCAGCAGCCATAACCGGGACAGGGGTGCAGATACGCAGTATTTT. As protein: CASSHNRDRGADTQYF. Filled out from reference TRBV7-2 and TRBJ2-3, the complete variable domain reads GAGVSQSPSNKVTEKGKDVELRCDPISGHTALYWYRQSLGQGLEFLIYFQGNSAPDKSGLPSDRFSAERTGGSVSTLTIQRTQQEDSAVYLCASSHNRDRGADTQYFGPGTRLTVL.

This clonotype was detected ten times or more. The rearrangement joins TRBV11-2 to TRBJ2-1; D is perhaps TRBD2 (5 bases). Deletions cut 1 base from V and 4 bases from J, with 14 bases between. CDR3 length: 16 amino acids. Germline-derived CDR1 and CDR2 are SGHAT and FQNNGV. The CDR3, as DNA: TGTGCCAGCAGCTTAGTCCGGCGGGTCGGTTACAATGAGCAGTTCTTC. Translated, it gives CASSLVRRVGYNEQFF.

This rearrangement joins TRBV7-9 to TRBJ2-7; 8 nucleotides line up with TRBD1. The CDR3 is 11 amino acids. The ends lost 5 bases at V and 9 bases at J; junction bases unmatched: 3. Germline values: CDR1 SEHNR, CDR2 FQNEAQ (reference sequence). Written as DNA, the CDR3 is TGTGCCAGCAGCGGACAGGGTAGGCAGTACTTC. This gives the protein CASSGQGRQYF.

The rearrangement links TRBV6-1 to TRBJ1-1, with a tentative D call TRBD1 (5 bases). The CDR3 consists of 14 residues. From germline, CDR1 is MNHNS and CDR2 SASEGT. The germline V and J ends were trimmed by 7 bases and 1 base, with 13 bases remaining between them. The CDR3 sequence: CASTRGWKNTEAFF. CDR3 sequence (DNA): TGTGCCAGCACCCGGGGCTGGAAGAACACTGAAGCTTTCTTT.

The rearrangement uses TRBV21-1 and TRBJ2-7; the table calls TRBD2, which could not be checked here. TRBV21-1 is a known pseudogene. The CDR3 sequence is 12 residues long. The CDR3: CATAGEGHEQYF. CDR3 coding DNA: TGTGCCACCGCGGGGGAAGGCCACGAGCAGTACTTC.

The chain employs TRBV19 and TRBJ2-2; unclear D gene. Looked up from germline, CDR1 is LNHDA and CDR2 is SQIVND (reference sequence). The V and J ends lost 5 bases and 1 base respectively, with 11 bases between them. The CDR3 totals 15 residues. The CDR3: CASSPTELNTGELFF. CDR3 nucleotide sequence: TGTGCCAGTAGTCCAACGGAGCTGAACACCGGGGAGCTGTTTTTT.

The chain joins TRBV6-1 to TRBJ2-2; D possibly corresponds to TRBD2 (5 bases). The germline V gene has CDR1 MNHNS and CDR2 SASEGT. V lost 6 bases to trimming and J lost 2 bases, with 13 bases between them. The CDR3 totals 15 residues. The CDR3 region has the DNA TGTGCCAGCAGCCGCCCCGGGAAAAACACCGGGGAGCTGTTTTTT. It is translated as CASSRPGKNTGELFF.

Only a few counts were recorded for this clonotype. The chain employs TRBV12-3 or TRBV12-4 and TRBJ1-1; D is unresolved. V lost 5 bases and J lost 1, with 11 bases in between. CDR3 length: 14 amino acids. In DNA, the CDR3 is TGTGCCAGCAGTCCCTCCGCGGCGAACACTGAAGCTTTCTTT. Its translation: CASSPSAANTEAFF.

This clonotype was counted a few times. The J gene is TRBJ2-2, the V gene TRBV5-1; a weak D match, TRBD1 (6 bases). Per the germline V gene, CDR1 is SGHRS and CDR2 is YFSETQ. The V end was cut by 4 bases, the J end by 8 bases, with 18 bases between. CDR3 length: 15 amino acids. DNA for the CDR3: TGCGCCAGCAGCCCAGGGACACTTCAAAGTGGGGAGCTGTTTTTT. Protein sequence: CASSPGTLQSGELFF. Based on the CDR3 plus reference TRBV5-1 and TRBJ2-2, the full variable domain is KAGVTQTPRYLIKTRGQQVTLSCSPISGHRSVSWYQQTPGQGLQFLFEYFSETQRNKGNFPGRFSGRQFSNSRSEMNVSTLELGDSALYLCASSPGTLQSGELFFGEGSRLTVL.

V is TRBV7-2 and J is TRBJ1-5; D is possibly TRBD1 (6 bases). CDR3 length: 13 residues. Looked up from germline, CDR1 is SGHTA and CDR2 is FQGNSA. Trimming pared 5 bases from V and 7 bases from J, leaving 12 bases between. The CDR3 is CASSRPGGQPQHF. CDR3 nucleotide sequence: TGTGCCAGCAGCCGCCCGGGGGGCCAGCCCCAGCATTTT.